These T cell receptor beta chains were read from a single sample in a study of post-analysis software for immune sequencing data. TCRdb re-derived calls from the PCR reads in MiXCR, one entry per CDR3 protein. This sample carries more than 450,000 distinct CDR3 sequences, about 44% of them seen once, and the ten largest clones take around 1.7%. The sample comprised blood. The receptors come from a girl between 5 and 17 years old with multiple sclerosis. Both conserved end residues are part of each CDR3. The D gene is left open where the match is weak.

CDR3 protein: CASSPTTDNEQFF; J gene: TRBJ2-1; V gene: TRBV12-3/TRBV12-4; D gene: .
CDR3 protein: CASSALTGLQETQYF; J gene: TRBJ2-5; V gene: TRBV7-9; D gene: TRBD1
CDR3 protein: CASSARLMGMGGGYNEQFF; J gene: TRBJ2-1; V gene: TRBV3-1; D gene: TRBD2
CDR3 protein: CASSSAGQDGYTF; J gene: TRBJ1-2; V gene: TRBV7-9; D gene: .
CDR3 protein: CSALGTGSYNEQFF; J gene: TRBJ2-1; V gene: TRBV20-1; D gene: TRBD1
CDR3 protein: CASSLTSGITYEQYF; J gene: TRBJ2-7; V gene: TRBV11-2; D gene: .
CDR3 protein: CASRKTPGKETQYF; J gene: TRBJ2-5; V gene: TRBV12-3/TRBV12-4; D gene: .
CDR3 protein: CASSQTSGRAYTQYF; J gene: TRBJ2-3; V gene: TRBV12-3/TRBV12-4; D gene: TRBD2
CDR3 protein: CASSLWGYGYTF; J gene: TRBJ1-2; V gene: TRBV5-5; D gene: .
CDR3 protein: CASSSWTGGRDGYTF; J gene: TRBJ1-2; V gene: TRBV7-2; D gene: TRBD1
CDR3 protein: CASIWGRGAGNYGYTF; J gene: TRBJ1-2; V gene: TRBV6-6; D gene: .
CDR3 protein: CASNQGGVAGYNEQFF; J gene: TRBJ2-1; V gene: TRBV9; D gene: TRBD2
CDR3 protein: CAISDKDNQPQHF; J gene: TRBJ1-5; V gene: TRBV10-3; D gene: .
CDR3 protein: CASTLVGEVQPQHF; J gene: TRBJ1-5; V gene: TRBV12-3/TRBV12-4; D gene: .
CDR3 protein: CASSIGGGVKYEQYF; J gene: TRBJ2-7; V gene: TRBV5-1; D gene: .
CDR3 protein: CASSTGRGSGYGYTF; J gene: TRBJ1-2; V gene: TRBV6-5; D gene: .
CDR3 protein: CASSPGTTRSSYNEQFF; J gene: TRBJ2-1; V gene: TRBV12-3/TRBV12-4; D gene: TRBD2
CDR3 protein: CAISVQPSTDTQYF; J gene: TRBJ2-3; V gene: TRBV10-3; D gene: .
CDR3 protein: CASRKLQGGEQFF; J gene: TRBJ2-1; V gene: TRBV6-5; D gene: TRBD1
CDR3 protein: CSVPFLAGGRYNEQFF; J gene: TRBJ2-1; V gene: TRBV20-1; D gene: TRBD2
CDR3 protein: CVTSTLGVDTQYF; J gene: TRBJ2-3; V gene: TRBV24-1; D gene: .
CDR3 protein: CASSPQSQGGDNEQFF; J gene: TRBJ2-1; V gene: TRBV4-1; D gene: .
CDR3 protein: CASGLKAGDTYEQYF; J gene: TRBJ2-7; V gene: TRBV12-5; D gene: .
CDR3 protein: CASSYRGLPWGWREQFF; J gene: TRBJ2-1; V gene: TRBV6-2/TRBV6-3; D gene: .
CDR3 protein: CASSLLAGGPQTQYF; J gene: .; V gene: TRBV9; D gene: TRBD2
CDR3 protein: CASSLTPTGVNQETQYF; J gene: TRBJ2-5; V gene: TRBV7-6; D gene: TRBD1
CDR3 protein: CASSLRGLAVEGSYNEQFF; J gene: TRBJ2-1; V gene: TRBV28; D gene: TRBD2
CDR3 protein: CASSLSDPGSPLHF; J gene: TRBJ1-6; V gene: TRBV7-8; D gene: .
CDR3 protein: CASSDREYNEQFF; J gene: TRBJ2-1; V gene: TRBV6-2/TRBV6-3; D gene: TRBD1
CDR3 protein: CASSFWGGGGTDTQYF; J gene: TRBJ2-3; V gene: TRBV7-2; D gene: .
CDR3 protein: CASSVRADTQYF; J gene: TRBJ2-3; V gene: TRBV9; D gene: .
CDR3 protein: CSAPREVIDGNEQFF; J gene: TRBJ2-1; V gene: TRBV29-1; D gene: .
CDR3 protein: CASSDNRGRGANEKLFF; J gene: TRBJ1-4; V gene: TRBV12-3/TRBV12-4; D gene: TRBD1